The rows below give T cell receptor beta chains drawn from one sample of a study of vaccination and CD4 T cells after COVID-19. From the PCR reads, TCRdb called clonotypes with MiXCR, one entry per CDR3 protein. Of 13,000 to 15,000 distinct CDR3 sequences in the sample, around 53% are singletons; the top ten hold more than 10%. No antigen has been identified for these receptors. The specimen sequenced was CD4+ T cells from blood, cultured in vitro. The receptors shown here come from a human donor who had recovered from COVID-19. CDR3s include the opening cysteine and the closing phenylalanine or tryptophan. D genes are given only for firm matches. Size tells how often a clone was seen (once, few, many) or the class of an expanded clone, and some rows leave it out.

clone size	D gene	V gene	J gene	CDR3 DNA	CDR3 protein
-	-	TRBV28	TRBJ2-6	TGTGCCAGCACCGGGTGGAGGGGGCTCTCTGGGGCCAACGTCCTGACTTTC	CASTGWRGLSGANVLTF
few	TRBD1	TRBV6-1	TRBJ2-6	TGTGCCAGCATTGATAAACAGGGGGCGACCGGGGCCAACGTCCTGACTTTC	CASIDKQGATGANVLTF
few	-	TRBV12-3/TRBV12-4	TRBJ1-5	TGTGCCATCGGAATAGGGGACGCAGGGGTTCAGCCCCAGCATTTT	CAIGIGDAGVQPQHF
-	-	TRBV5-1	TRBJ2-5	TGCGCCAGCAGCTTGGACACCCGGCGGACCCAGTACTTC	CASSLDTRRTQYF
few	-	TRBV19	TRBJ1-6	TGTGCCAGTAGTATCGGGACAAATAATTCACCCCTCCACTTT	CASSIGTNNSPLHF
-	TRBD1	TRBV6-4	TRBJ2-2	TGTGCCAGCAGTGACTCGGACAGGGGGGAGCTGTTTTTT	CASSDSDRGELFF
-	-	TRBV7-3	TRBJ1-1	TGTGCCAGCAGCTTAATGGGGCCACCGGCTGAAGCTTTCTTT	CASSLMGPPAEAFF
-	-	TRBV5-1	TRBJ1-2	TGCGCCAGCAGCTTGGCCGCGGCGGAGAACTATGGCTACACCTTC	CASSLAAAENYGYTF
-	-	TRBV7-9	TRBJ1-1	TGTGCCAGCAGCTTCATCGGGACACGCAATAAGAACACTGAAGCTTTCTTT	CASSFIGTRNKNTEAFF
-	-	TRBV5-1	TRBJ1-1	TGCGCCAGCAGCCCGGGACACCAGAACACTGAAGCTTTCTTT	CASSPGHQNTEAFF
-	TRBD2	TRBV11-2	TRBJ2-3	TGTGCCAGCAGCTCGAATACTCTAGCGGGAAATACGCAGTATTTT	CASSSNTLAGNTQYF
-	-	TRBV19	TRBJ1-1	TGTGCCAGTAGTATCCGGGGACTTCGGAACACTGAAGCTTTCTTT	CASSIRGLRNTEAFF
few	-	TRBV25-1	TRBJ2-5	TGTGCCAGCAGCCCCCGGGGGGCTGGGCAAGAGACCCAGTACTTC	CASSPRGAGQETQYF
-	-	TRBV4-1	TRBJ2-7	TGCGCCAGCAGCCGGGGTAGGGGTTGGGGCGGAGAGCAGTACTTC	CASSRGRGWGGEQYF
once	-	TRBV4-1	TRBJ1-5	TGCGCCAGCAGCCAAGTTCCGGGGAGCAATCAGCCCCAGCATTTT	CASSQVPGSNQPQHF
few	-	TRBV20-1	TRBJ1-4	TGCAGTGCTAGTCGACGAGCAACTAATGAAAAACTGTTTTTT	CSASRRATNEKLFF
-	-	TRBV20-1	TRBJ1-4	TGCAGTGCTAGCTTGGGGGTAGTACTGTTTTTT	CSASLGVVLFF
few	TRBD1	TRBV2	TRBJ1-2	TGTGCCAGCACCTTGGACAGGGGTAGCCGTGCGTGGTCTGGCTACACCTTC	CASTLDRGSRAWSGYTF
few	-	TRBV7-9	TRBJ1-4	TGTGCCAGCAGCTTGCTAACAACTAATGAAAAACTGTTTTTT	CASSLLTTNEKLFF
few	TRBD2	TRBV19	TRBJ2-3	TGTGCCAGTAGTAGTCAGAGCGGGAGAGAACCAGATACGCAGTATTTT	CASSSQSGREPDTQYF
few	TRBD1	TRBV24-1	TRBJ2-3	TGTGCCACCAGTGATCCCGGACAGGGCACAGATACGCAGTATTTT	CATSDPGQGTDTQYF
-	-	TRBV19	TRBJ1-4	TGTGCCAGTAGTACCCTCGGGACGCGCGAAAAACTGTTTTTT	CASSTLGTREKLFF
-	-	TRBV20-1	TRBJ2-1	TGCAGTGCCGCCAGACTAGTGTACTACAATGAGCAGTTCTTC	CSAARLVYYNEQFF
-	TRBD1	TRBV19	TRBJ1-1	TGTGCCACCGAGGGACAGGGAAACACTGAAGCTTTCTTT	CATEGQGNTEAFF